Each of the 32 T cell receptor beta chains below was sequenced from the same sample in a study of OX40 agonist ivuxolimab in advanced cancers. Sequenced by immunoSEQ multiplex PCR; TCRdb stores in-frame clones only, minus some. Of tens of thousands of clones in the sample, approximately 81% were seen once. This specimen consisted of CD4+ or CD8+ T cells sorted from blood, obtained in a trial of the OX40 agonist ivuxolimab. Source of these receptors: an adult with an advanced solid tumor such as melanoma, head and neck, liver or kidney cancer.

This clone has more than one count but fewer than ten. The chain couples TRBV2 to TRBJ1-2, with D tentatively TRBD1 (5 bases). Trimming shortened V by 3 bases and J by 5 bases, and 7 bases separated the two germline ends. The CDR3 totals 12 residues. Germline V CDR1 and CDR2: SNHLY, FYNNEI. CDR3 sequence (DNA): TGTGCCAGCAGTGATGACAGTTATGGCTACACCTTC. Translating it yields CASSDDSYGYTF.

The rearrangement links TRBV7-8 to TRBJ2-1, with D hard to call. The length of the CDR3 is 14 residues. Germline assignment: CDR1 SGHVS and CDR2 FQNEAQ. Trimming pared 5 bases from V and 3 bases from J, leaving 11 bases between. CDR3 DNA sequence: TGTGCCAGCAGCGCCGACGGATTCTACAATGAGCAGTTCTTC. It translates to CASSADGFYNEQFF.

The rearrangement joins TRBV7-2 to TRBJ2-3; TRBD1 agrees at 8 bases. J lost 5 bases, V lost 2 bases, and 6 bases had no gene match. The CDR3 length is 15 residues. The germline V gene has CDR1 SGHTA and CDR2 FQGNSA. The CDR3 loop reads CASSLMGQVKDTQYF. The CDR3 bases are TGTGCCAGCAGCTTAATGGGACAGGTAAAAGATACGCAGTATTTT.

The chain combines TRBV27 with TRBJ1-5; 7 nucleotides line up with TRBD1. This CDR3 is built from 15 residues. With V trimmed by 5 bases and J by 2 bases, 6 bases remained unmatched. CDR1 is MNHEY, CDR2 SMNVEV, per germline (reference sequence). CDR3 in DNA: TGTGCCAGCAGTACTGGGACAGTACGCAATCAGCCCCAGCATTTT. Translation gives CASSTGTVRNQPQHF.

This clone was picked up one time. This chain links TRBV7-9 with TRBJ1-6; the D is unclear. V dropped 2 bases and J dropped 2 bases, with 10 bases sitting between them. The CDR3 loop spans 16 amino acids. From germline, CDR1 is SEHNR and CDR2 FQNEAQ (reference sequence). This chain's CDR3 is CASSLPTATYNSPLHF. CDR3 in DNA: TGTGCCAGCAGCTTACCTACAGCTACCTATAATTCACCCCTCCACTTT.

The chain uses TRBV7-9 and TRBJ2-1; 10 positions agree with TRBD2. CDR1 and CDR2 from the germline V gene are SEHNR and FQNEAQ (reference sequence). The CDR3 has 15 residues. V gave up 7 bases and J gave up 3 bases; unmatched junction bases: 6. CDR3: CASNPGLAVYNEQFF. The CDR3 bases are TGTGCCAGCAACCCCGGACTAGCGGTCTACAATGAGCAGTTCTTC.

A word on this clone: The identical CDR3 is also encoded by other nucleotide sequences in the sample. This chain joins TRBV28 and TRBJ1-2; D ambiguous. CDR1 and CDR2 (germline): MDHEN, SYDVKM. The CDR3 length is 12 residues. Trimming left V 2 bases short and J 5 bases short, with 6 bases between. CDR3: CASSLRLYGYTF. The CDR3 nucleotides are TGTGCCAGCAGTTTACGGTTATATGGCTACACCTTC.

The chain uses TRBV9 and TRBJ2-1, with 9 bases that match TRBD1. The CDR3 is 15 amino acids. Trimming removed 3 bases from V and 9 bases from J; junction bases left unmatched: 10. Germline CDR1 is SGDLS and CDR2 is YYNGEE. The CDR3 region is CASSGDRVKGSEQFF. The DNA of the CDR3 is TGTGCCAGCAGCGGGGACAGGGTTAAAGGGAGTGAGCAGTTCTTC.

The gene calls are TRBV5-1 and TRBJ2-7, with TRBD1 matching over 7 bases. After removal of 4 bases from V and 4 bases from J, the junction contained 5 bases not matched to a gene. CDR1 SGHRS and CDR2 YFSETQ come from the germline V gene. The CDR3 is made up of 13 amino acids. The chain's CDR3 is CASSPATGYEQYF. CDR3 nucleotides: TGCGCCAGCAGCCCAGCGACAGGGTACGAGCAGTACTTC.

This clone showed up just a few times. This sequence joins TRBV5-4 and TRBJ2-3; a weak D match, TRBD2 (6 bases). Germline assignment: CDR1 SGHNT and CDR2 YYREEE (reference sequence). The length of the CDR3 is 16 residues. The V and J ends lost 0 bases and 0 bases respectively, with 11 bases between them. CDR3: CASSLDPLASTDTQYF. DNA of the CDR3: TGTGCCAGCAGCTTGGACCCTCTAGCGAGCACAGATACGCAGTATTTT.

J is TRBJ1-1 and V is TRBV19; D not certain. Between the trimmed V and J ends, which lost 5 bases and 0 bases, there was a span of 7 bases. Germline CDR1 reads LNHDA; CDR2 reads SQIVND (reference sequence). This CDR3 region has 13 residues. The CDR3 here is CASSLRLNTEAFF. DNA for the CDR3: TGTGCCAGTAGTCTCCGCCTGAACACTGAAGCTTTCTTT.

This clone appeared once. The chain has TRBV7-9 and TRBJ2-7, with 9 bases identical to TRBD1. V was pared by 6 bases and J by 4 bases, with 10 bases of the junction left unmatched. This CDR3 comprises 15 residues. The germline V gene has CDR1 SEHNR and CDR2 FQNEAQ (reference sequence). The CDR3 reads CASSWPGQGVYEQYF. The CDR3 nucleotides are TGTGCCAGCAGTTGGCCGGGACAGGGTGTTTACGAGCAGTACTTC.

The chain is built from TRBV18 and TRBJ2-1, with 13 bases identical to TRBD2. V shed 3 bases, J shed 7 bases, and the junction held 12 bases outside the gene matches. The CDR3 runs to 18 residues. Germline V lookup: CDR1 KGHSH, CDR2 LQKENI. CDR3 in amino acids: CASSPSGTSGIHGNEQFF. CDR3 DNA sequence: TGTGCCAGCTCACCTAGCGGGACTAGCGGGATTCATGGGAATGAGCAGTTCTTC.

The chain couples TRBV18 to TRBJ1-1; D may be TRBD1 (5 bases). Germline CDR1 KGHSH, CDR2 LQKENI. The V gene lost 3 bases and the J gene lost 5 bases, with 16 bases spanning the gap. The CDR3 runs 15 residues. The CDR3 is CASSPLGTTATEAFF. The CDR3 nucleotides are TGTGCCAGCTCACCCCTCGGGACGACGGCGACTGAAGCTTTCTTT.

The chain employs TRBV5-6 and TRBJ2-1; D is perhaps TRBD1 (6 bases). The CDR3 contains 14 residues. CDR1 is SGHDT, CDR2 YYEEEE, per germline. Trimming took off 6 bases at V and 0 bases at J, with 10 bases between the two ends. The CDR3 sequence is CASTLQGSYNEQFF. Here the CDR3 DNA reads TGTGCCAGCACCCTACAGGGCTCCTACAATGAGCAGTTCTTC.

The CDR3 reads CASSPAGAYNEQFF. Written as DNA, the CDR3 is TGTGCCAGCTCACCCGCGGGGGCCTACAATGAGCAGTTCTTC. The V call is TRBV18, the J call TRBJ2-1; 7 bases match TRBD2. In germline, CDR1 is KGHSH, CDR2 LQKENI. V shed 3 bases and J 2 bases; nucleotides not matched to a gene: 1. The CDR3 has 14 amino acids.

The genes are TRBV29-1 and TRBJ1-1; D is perhaps TRBD1 (5 bases). Trimming shortened V by 7 bases and J by 7 bases, and 10 bases separated the two germline ends. Germline assignment: CDR1 SQVTM and CDR2 ANQGSEA. The CDR3 length is 10 residues. CDR3 bases: TGCAGCGGGGGGGGTAATGAAGCTTTCTTT. Protein: CSGGGNEAFF.

This clone showed up just a few times. The gene calls are TRBV5-1 and TRBJ1-1, with a possible D match to TRBD1 (5 bases). In germline, CDR1 is SGHRS, CDR2 YFSETQ. V shed 6 bases and J shed 5 bases, with 17 bases lying between them. This CDR3 comprises 14 residues. The DNA for the CDR3 is TGCGCCAGCACACCGTACGCAGGGCGGACTGAAGCTTTCTTT. Residues: CASTPYAGRTEAFF.

The chain uses TRBV7-6 and TRBJ2-3; D is perhaps TRBD1 or TRBD2 (5 bases each). The CDR3 sequence is 15 residues long. Germline V CDR1 and CDR2: SGHVS, FNYEAQ. The V end lost 5 bases, the J end lost 2 bases, and 14 bases lay between the germline ends. The chain's CDR3 is CASSLFGGSTDTQYF. CDR3 DNA: TGTGCCAGCAGCCTGTTTGGGGGATCCACAGATACGCAGTATTTT.

The J gene is TRBJ1-6, the V gene TRBV2; possibly TRBD1 for D (5 bases). This CDR3 is built from 12 residues. Per germline, CDR1 SNHLY and CDR2 FYNNEI. The V and J ends lost 5 bases and 8 bases respectively, with 7 bases between them. The CDR3 spells CASSIRDSPLHF. CDR3 nucleotide sequence: TGTGCCAGCAGTATCAGGGATTCACCCCTCCACTTT.

The chain recombines TRBV14 with TRBJ2-5; D possibly corresponds to TRBD2 (6 bases). The germline V and J ends were trimmed by 1 base and 9 bases, with 12 bases remaining between them. The germline gives CDR1 SGHDN, CDR2 FVKESK. The CDR3 has 13 amino acids. The CDR3 reads CASSQVGRNAQYF. In DNA form, the CDR3 reads TGTGCCAGCAGCCAAGTGGGGAGGAACGCCCAGTACTTC.

There are a few counts of this clone. V is TRBV28 and J is TRBJ1-4, with 9 positions matching TRBD1. The germline V gene has CDR1 MDHEN and CDR2 SYDVKM. Trimming at V came to 4 bases and at J to 6 bases, leaving 3 bases not matched to a gene. The CDR3 spans 14 residues. CDR3 DNA: TGTGCCAGCAGTTCGGGGACAGGGTATGAAAAACTGTTTTTT. Encoded protein: CASSSGTGYEKLFF.

The chain employs TRBV5-4 and TRBJ2-7, with 9 bases fitting TRBD2. This CDR3 contains 16 residues. With 2 bases clipped from V and 1 base from J, the junction kept 7 bases outside the gene matches. From germline, CDR1 is SGHNT and CDR2 YYREEE (reference sequence). In nucleotides, the CDR3 is TGTGCCAGCAGCTTCGCCCCGGGACTAGCATCCTACGAGCAGTACTTC. As protein: CASSFAPGLASYEQYF. Based on the CDR3 plus reference TRBV5-4 and TRBJ2-7, the full variable domain is ETGVTQSPTHLIKTRGQQVTLRCSSQSGHNTVSWYQQALGQGPQFIFQYYREEENGRGNFPPRFSGLQFPNYSSELNVNALELDDSALYLCASSFAPGLASYEQYFGPGTRLTVT.

The chain employs TRBV13 and TRBJ1-2; 7 nucleotides line up with TRBD1. CDR3 size: 15 residues. Germline trimming cut 0 bases from V and 4 bases from J; bases unmatched to any gene: 5. The germline CDR1 and CDR2 sequences are PRHDT and FYEKMQ (reference sequence). The DNA of the CDR3 is TGTGCCAGCAGCTTAGGGACAGGGAAAACCTATGGCTACACCTTC. It yields the protein CASSLGTGKTYGYTF.

This chain links TRBV7-9 with TRBJ2-7; D might be TRBD2 (5 bases). This CDR3 contains 13 residues. The V end was cut by 3 bases, the J end by 8 bases, with 14 bases between. Germline CDR1 SEHNR, CDR2 FQNEAQ (reference sequence). The CDR3 DNA reads TGTGCCAGCAGCTTGGCCAGACTCGGGAAGCAGTACTTC. Translating it yields CASSLARLGKQYF.

The CDR3 coding sequence is TGTGCCAGCAGCTTGCCAGGGGAAAATGAAAAACTGTTTTTT. Translating it yields CASSLPGENEKLFF. This chain connects TRBV5-6 to TRBJ1-4, with D tentatively TRBD1 (6 bases). The CDR3 has 14 residues. V was cut by 1 base and J by 5 bases, with 9 bases left in between. The germline V gene encodes CDR1 SGHDT and CDR2 YYEEEE.

Turning to this clone: An end of the junction differs from the germline gene, which may be a read error. The chain combines TRBV5-4 with TRBJ2-7; a weak D match, TRBD1 (6 bases). The CDR3 is made up of 12 amino acids. Germline V lookup: CDR1 SGHNT, CDR2 YYREEE (reference sequence). The CDR3 reads CASSGQTYEEYF. CDR3 bases: TGTGCCAGCAGCGGACAGACGTACGAGGAGTACTTC.

V and J are TRBV4-1 and TRBJ2-3; D tentatively reads TRBD1 or TRBD2 (5 bases each). CDR1 and CDR2 from the germline V gene are MGHRA and YSYEKL. V was trimmed by 0 bases and J by 2 bases, leaving 12 bases between them. This CDR3 is 16 amino acids long. The CDR3 DNA is TGCGCCAGCAGCCAAGAGTCCTGGGGGAACACAGATACGCAGTATTTT. Its translation is CASSQESWGNTDTQYF.

This chain connects TRBV18 to TRBJ1-2; 7 bases are a match to TRBD1. Unmatched junction bases numbered 9, after V lost 6 bases and J lost 8 bases. The CDR3 spans 13 residues. Germline V gene lookup returns CDR1 KGHSH and CDR2 LQKENI. CDR3 in amino acids: CASSQTGSRGYTF. CDR3 DNA sequence: TGTGCCAGCTCTCAGACAGGGAGTAGAGGCTACACCTTC.

This sequence joins TRBV7-2 and TRBJ2-5; TRBD2 might be the D (6 bases). Looked up from germline, CDR1 is SGHTA and CDR2 is FQGNSA. Trimming pared 5 bases from V and 4 bases from J, leaving 17 bases between. The CDR3 runs to 15 residues. CDR3 residues: CASSRRGGQLETQYF. CDR3 sequence (DNA): TGTGCCAGCAGCCGGCGGGGCGGCCAGTTAGAGACCCAGTACTTC. The variable domain in full, completed from reference TRBV7-2 and TRBJ2-5, reads GAGVSQSPSNKVTEKGKDVELRCDPISGHTALYWYRQSLGQGLEFLIYFQGNSAPDKSGLPSDRFSAERTGGSVSTLTIQRTQQEDSAVYLCASSRRGGQLETQYFGPGTRLLVL.

The chain combines TRBV27 with TRBJ1-1, with 7 positions matching TRBD1. V dropped 3 bases and J dropped 0; count of bases not matched to a gene: 22. The CDR3 length is 21 residues. Germline V gene sequence: CDR1 MNHEY, CDR2 SMNVEV (reference sequence). CDR3 DNA: TGTGCCAGCAGTTTTTATGGTGTGACAGGGCTCCCTCGTTCTATGAACACTGAAGCTTTCTTT. Translation gives CASSFYGVTGLPRSMNTEAFF.

The chain recombines TRBV27 with TRBJ2-7, with D possibly being TRBD2 (5 bases). V dropped 10 bases and J dropped 5 bases, with 21 bases sitting between them. The CDR3 covers 14 residues. Germline V lookup: CDR1 MNHEY, CDR2 SMNVEV (reference sequence). The CDR3 here is CATRALGPGNEQYF. In nucleotides, the CDR3 is TGTGCCACTAGGGCGCTCGGACCCGGGAACGAGCAGTACTTC.